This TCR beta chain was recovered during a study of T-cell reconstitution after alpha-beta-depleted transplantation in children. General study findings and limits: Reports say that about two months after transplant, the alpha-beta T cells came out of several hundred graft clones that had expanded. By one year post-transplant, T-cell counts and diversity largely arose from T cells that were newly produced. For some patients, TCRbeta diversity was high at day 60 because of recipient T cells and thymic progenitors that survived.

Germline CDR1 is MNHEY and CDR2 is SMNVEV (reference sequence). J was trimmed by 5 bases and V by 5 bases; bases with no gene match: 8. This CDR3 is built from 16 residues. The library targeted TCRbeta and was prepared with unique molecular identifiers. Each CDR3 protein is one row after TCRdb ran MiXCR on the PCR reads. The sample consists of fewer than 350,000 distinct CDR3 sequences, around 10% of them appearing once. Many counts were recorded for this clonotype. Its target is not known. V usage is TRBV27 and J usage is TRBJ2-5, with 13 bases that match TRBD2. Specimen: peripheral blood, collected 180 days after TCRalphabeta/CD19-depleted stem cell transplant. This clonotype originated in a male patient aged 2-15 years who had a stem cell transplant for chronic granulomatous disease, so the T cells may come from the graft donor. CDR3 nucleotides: TGTGCCAGCAGTCCTTTCGGACTAGCGGGAGTCGAGACCCAGTACTTC. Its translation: CASSPFGLAGVETQYF.